The 22 T cell receptor beta chains reported below all come from one sample, sequenced in a study of shared clonotypes between healthy human individuals. Sequenced by immunoSEQ multiplex PCR; TCRdb stores in-frame clones only, minus some. The sample lists about 1.5 million clones, 95% to 99% occurring once. The sequencing input was naive CD4+ T cells sorted from blood. Subset given: CD45RA+ positively selected. These receptors were collected from a young man in good health.

This chain links TRBV10-1 with TRBJ2-3; 8 positions match TRBD2. The CDR3 covers 15 residues. Germline V lookup: CDR1 WNHNN, CDR2 SYGVQD (reference sequence). J lost 6 bases, V lost 6 bases, and 11 bases had no gene match. CDR3 amino acids: CASSGTRGPTDTQYF. The CDR3 DNA sequence: TGCGCCAGCAGCGGGACTAGGGGCCCGACGGATACGCAGTATTTT.

The CDR3 reads CASSLGLLSEKLFF. The DNA of the CDR3 is TGTGCCAGCAGCTTGGGGTTATTGAGTGAAAAACTGTTTTTT. The chain joins TRBV11-2 to TRBJ1-4; D is uncertain. V shed 3 bases and J shed 7 bases, with 12 bases lying between them. The CDR3 runs to 14 residues. Germline loops: CDR1 SGHAT, CDR2 FQNNGV.

V gene TRBV2 combines with J gene TRBJ2-1, with 7 bases identical to TRBD1. Looked up from germline, CDR1 is SNHLY and CDR2 is FYNNEI. This CDR3 contains 15 residues. Trimming took 7 bases from V and 0 from J; bases not matched to a gene: 6. CDR3 loop: CASNRDRSSYNEQFF. CDR3 in DNA: TGTGCCAGCAATCGGGACAGAAGCTCCTACAATGAGCAGTTCTTC.

This rearrangement joins TRBV25-1 to TRBJ2-3, with D tentatively TRBD1 or TRBD2 (5 bases each). The CDR3 totals 13 residues. The V and J ends lost 5 bases and 12 bases respectively, with 18 bases between them. The germline V gene has CDR1 MGHDK and CDR2 SYGVNS. The CDR3 is CASSKGPGGVQYF. In DNA form, the CDR3 reads TGTGCCAGCAGTAAAGGGCCTGGGGGAGTCCAGTATTTT.

A note on this clone: At one boundary the junction diverges from the germline segment, which might be a read error. The rearrangement uses TRBV5-4 and TRBJ2-5, with 11 bases lining up with TRBD2. Per germline, CDR1 SGHNT and CDR2 YYREEE (reference sequence). The CDR3 covers 19 residues. The DNA for the CDR3 is TGTGCCAGCAGCGCTCCGGGACTAGCGGATGGGGGGGCCCAAAAGACCCAGTACTTC. Protein product: CASSAPGLADGGAQKTQYF.

The CDR3: CASYSEGSYNEQFF. As DNA, the CDR3 is TGTGCCAGCTACTCGGAGGGCTCCTACAATGAGCAGTTCTTC. V gene TRBV18 combines with J gene TRBJ2-1; possible D gene TRBD2, 6 bases. In germline, CDR1 is KGHSH, CDR2 LQKENI. The CDR3 sequence is 14 residues long. Trimming cost V 7 bases and J 0 bases, with 10 bases left between them.

The V call is TRBV7-9, the J call TRBJ2-5; D is possibly TRBD2 (7 bases). This CDR3 spans 17 amino acids. Germline-derived CDR1 and CDR2 are SEHNR and FQNEAQ (reference sequence). V was pared by 4 bases and J by 2 bases, with 20 bases between. The CDR3 here is CASSSPIVGGLQETQYF. CDR3 nucleotide sequence: TGTGCCAGCAGCTCCCCCATAGTCGGGGGGCTACAAGAGACCCAGTACTTC.

The chain recombines TRBV30 with TRBJ2-3, with D possibly being TRBD1 (7 bases). Germline-derived CDR1 and CDR2 are GTSNPN and SVGIG (reference sequence). The CDR3 length is 13 residues. V gave up 1 base and J gave up 8 bases, with 13 bases separating them. The CDR3 DNA reads as TGTGCCTGGAGTGGGAGGGGGCGAGGTACGCAGTATTTT. It specifies CAWSGRGRGTQYF.

V and J are TRBV13 and TRBJ1-1; maybe TRBD1 (5 bases). Trimming cost V 2 bases and J 5 bases, with 9 bases left between them. Germline V gene data show CDR1 as PRHDT and CDR2 as FYEKMQ (reference sequence). The CDR3 length is 13 residues. The CDR3 DNA reads as TGTGCCAGCAGCTTAACCAGGGAAACTGAAGCTTTCTTT. Translated: CASSLTRETEAFF. Full variable domain (missing parts from reference TRBV13 and TRBJ1-1): AAGVIQSPRHLIKEKRETATLKCYPIPRHDTVYWYQQGPGQDPQFLISFYEKMQSDKGSIPDRFSAQQFSDYHSELNMSSLELGDSALYFCASSLTRETEAFFGQGTRLTVV.

The rearrangement joins TRBV7-9 to TRBJ2-5; D unresolved. The CDR3 is 11 amino acids. V shed 1 base and J shed 10 bases, with 7 bases lying between them. Per germline, CDR1 SEHNR and CDR2 FQNEAQ (reference sequence). CDR3 nucleotides: TGTGCCAGCAGCTTAGTTGGGGACCAGTACTTC. Its protein is CASSLVGDQYF.

The chain combines TRBV18 with TRBJ2-1, with 9 bases aligning to TRBD2. CDR3 size: 18 residues. Germline loops: CDR1 KGHSH, CDR2 LQKENI. The ends lost 3 bases at V and 3 bases at J; junction bases unmatched: 12. The CDR3 is CASSPQEGSGSLYNEQFF. DNA of the CDR3: TGTGCCAGCTCACCCCAGGAGGGTAGCGGGAGTCTCTACAATGAGCAGTTCTTC.

This clone turned up a few times. V usage is TRBV5-1 and J usage is TRBJ2-7; TRBD2 is a possible D gene (7 bases). V shed 4 bases and J shed 3 bases, with 14 bases lying between them. Germline V CDR1 and CDR2: SGHRS, YFSETQ. This CDR3 is 14 amino acids long. This CDR3 reads CASSQGLAVYEQYF. CDR3 in DNA: TGCGCCAGCAGCCAGGGGCTAGCGGTCTACGAGCAGTACTTC.

This clone was seen just once. The chain is built from TRBV27 and TRBJ2-3; no definite D call. V was trimmed by 9 bases and J by 0 bases, leaving 13 bases between them. Germline V CDR1 and CDR2: MNHEY, SMNVEV (reference sequence). The CDR3 is 14 residues long. CDR3 coding DNA: TGTGCCAGTTCGGCCGCCGGGAGCACAGATACGCAGTATTTT. Residues: CASSAAGSTDTQYF.

The chain links TRBV4-1 to TRBJ2-6, with D unclear. This CDR3 is built from 16 residues. CDR1 MGHRA and CDR2 YSYEKL come from the germline V gene. Trimming stripped 4 bases from V and 2 bases from J, with 12 bases between. The CDR3 nucleotides read TGCGCCAGCAGCCTAATACCGAGAGCTGGGGCCAACGTCCTGACTTTC. Translated, it gives CASSLIPRAGANVLTF.

The chain joins TRBV5-4 to TRBJ2-1; the match to TRBD2 covers 11 bases. Per the germline V gene, CDR1 is SGHNT and CDR2 is YYREEE (reference sequence). Trimming took 2 bases from V and 6 from J; bases not matched to a gene: 7. This CDR3 region has 16 residues. CDR3 nucleotides: TGTGCCAGCAGCTTCGGAACTAGCGGGAGTGCCAATGAGCAGTTCTTC. It yields the protein CASSFGTSGSANEQFF. Together with reference TRBV5-4 and TRBJ2-1, the CDR3 gives the full variable domain: ETGVTQSPTHLIKTRGQQVTLRCSSQSGHNTVSWYQQALGQGPQFIFQYYREEENGRGNFPPRFSGLQFPNYSSELNVNALELDDSALYLCASSFGTSGSANEQFFGPGTRLTVL.

On this clone: Additional DNA sequences in this sample encode the identical CDR3. The chain joins TRBV9 to TRBJ2-7; TRBD2 agrees at 10 bases. The junction had 3 bases not matched to a gene; V was cut back by 0 bases and J by 3 bases. The V gene's germline CDR1 is SGDLS and CDR2 YYNGEE. There are 15 residues in the CDR3. The CDR3 nucleotides are TGTGCCAGCAGCGTAGCGGCTAGCGGGAGCTACGAGCAGTACTTC. Translation gives CASSVAASGSYEQYF.

The chain combines TRBV5-5 with TRBJ1-1, with 7 bases lining up with TRBD1. The CDR3 has 15 amino acids. Germline trimming cut 4 bases from V and 1 base from J; bases unmatched to any gene: 7. From germline, CDR1 is SGHKS and CDR2 YYEKEE (reference sequence). The CDR3 DNA reads TGTGCCAGCAGCCCGCTGACAGGGCGGAACACTGAAGCTTTCTTT. Its translation: CASSPLTGRNTEAFF.

The chain is built from TRBV28 and TRBJ2-3; tentatively, D is TRBD2 (6 bases). CDR1 MDHEN and CDR2 SYDVKM come from the germline V gene. V was pared by 5 bases and J by 2 bases, with 20 bases between. This CDR3 has 17 amino acids. CDR3 DNA sequence: TGTGCCAGCAGTCCCCCTTTCGGTAGCGGCCTCACAGATACGCAGTATTTT. Its translation is CASSPPFGSGLTDTQYF.

This chain links TRBV6-1 with TRBJ2-3, with a possible D match to TRBD1 (5 bases). The CDR3 consists of 15 residues. V was shortened by 8 bases and J by 4 bases, with 19 bases between the two germline ends. CDR1 is MNHNS and CDR2 is SASEGT in the germline V gene. CDR3 sequence (DNA): TGTGCCAGCTCTAGAAACGCCGTCAGGGCAGATACGCAGTATTTT. Translation gives CASSRNAVRADTQYF.

This chain connects TRBV7-2 to TRBJ2-3, with D perhaps matching TRBD1 or TRBD2 (6 bases each). This CDR3 has 15 amino acids. Germline V gives CDR1 SGHTA, CDR2 FQGNSA. V lost 4 bases and J 6 bases, leaving 17 bases between the germline ends. The CDR3 region is CASSSTTGRGDTQYF. CDR3 DNA: TGTGCCAGCAGCTCGACGACAGGCCGGGGGGATACGCAGTATTTT.

The genes are TRBV7-9 and TRBJ1-2, with 7 bases that match TRBD1. The CDR3 sequence is 15 residues long. Germline CDR1 is SEHNR and CDR2 is FQNEAQ (reference sequence). Trimming took 5 bases from V and 6 from J; bases not matched to a gene: 12. The CDR3 loop is CASSQTPTGMNGYTF. The CDR3 DNA follows: TGTGCCAGCAGCCAAACCCCGACAGGGATGAATGGCTACACCTTC.

This clone occurred once. The sample has other DNA sequences that encode this CDR3 too. This sequence joins TRBV28 and TRBJ2-3; unclear D gene. The V end lost 1 base, the J end lost 4 bases, and 6 bases lay between the germline ends. This CDR3 is built from 13 residues. Germline V gives CDR1 MDHEN, CDR2 SYDVKM. The CDR3 reads CASSLSGADTQYF. CDR3 DNA: TGTGCCAGCAGTTTATCTGGGGCAGATACGCAGTATTTT.